The clone carrying this T cell receptor (beta chain) was recorded at least ten times. No antigen is known for it. TCRdb itself ran the RT-PCR reads through MiXCR, one entry per CDR3 protein. The sample shows around 490,000 distinct CDR3 sequences, under 9% of them seen only once. The sample is drawn from a study of response to subunit inactivated influenza vaccine. Regarding the study as a whole: Every seasonal influenza vaccination brings in few new T cells, the authors suggested.

This CDR3 is 13 amino acids long. Trimming at V came to 7 bases and at J to 2 bases, leaving 4 bases not matched to a gene. This receptor was identified in a man aged 45 to 75 who received an inactivated influenza vaccine. Sequenced here: PBMCs from blood, sampled about 23 months after vaccination. The chain has TRBV12-3 or TRBV12-4 and TRBJ2-5; 7 bases are a match to TRBD1. CDR3 loop: CASTRDRQETQYF. CDR3 in DNA: TGTGCCAGCACCAGGGACAGACAAGAGACCCAGTACTTC.